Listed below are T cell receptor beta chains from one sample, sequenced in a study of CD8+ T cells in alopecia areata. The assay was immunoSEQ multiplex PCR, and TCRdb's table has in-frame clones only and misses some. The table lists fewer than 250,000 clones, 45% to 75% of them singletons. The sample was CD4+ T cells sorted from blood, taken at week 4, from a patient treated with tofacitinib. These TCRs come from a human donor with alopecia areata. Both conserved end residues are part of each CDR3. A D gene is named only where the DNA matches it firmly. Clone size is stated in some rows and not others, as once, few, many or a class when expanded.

CDR3 DNA: TGCAGCGTTGTCCCTGCGGGGCGCACAGATACGCAGTATTTT
CDR3 protein: CSVVPAGRTDTQYF
CDR3 length: 14
clone size: few
D gene: -
J gene: TRBJ2-3
V gene: TRBV29-1

CDR3 DNA: TGTGCCTGGAGTGCCAGTGATCAGGAGCAGTTCTTC
CDR3 protein: CAWSASDQEQFF
CDR3 length: 12
clone size: few
D gene: -
J gene: TRBJ2-1
V gene: TRBV30

CDR3 DNA: TGTGCCAGCCGGGGATCTGGAAACACCATATATTTT
CDR3 protein: CASRGSGNTIYF
CDR3 length: 12
clone size: few
D gene: -
J gene: TRBJ1-3
V gene: TRBV18

CDR3 DNA: TGTGCCAGCAGCTTGGTGCGGGAGCCCCCCGCCCAGTACTTC
CDR3 protein: CASSLVREPPAQYF
CDR3 length: 14
clone size: -
D gene: TRBD2
J gene: TRBJ2-5
V gene: TRBV7-6

CDR3 DNA: TGTGCCAGCAGCCAAGCCCGGGTGAGGACGTATGGTGAAGCTTTCTTT
CDR3 protein: CASSQARVRTYGEAFF
CDR3 length: 16
clone size: -
D gene: -
J gene: TRBJ1-1
V gene: TRBV14

CDR3 DNA: TGTGCCAGCTCACCGGTTCGGGACACTGAAGCTTTCTTT
CDR3 protein: CASSPVRDTEAFF
CDR3 length: 13
clone size: -
D gene: -
J gene: TRBJ1-1
V gene: TRBV18

CDR3 DNA: TGCAGTGCTCAACTCAGACTGTACACCTTC
CDR3 protein: CSAQLRLYTF
CDR3 length: 10
clone size: -
D gene: -
J gene: TRBJ1-2
V gene: TRBV20-1

CDR3 DNA: TGCAGCGCTGGCATGAACACTGAAGCTTTCTTT
CDR3 protein: CSAGMNTEAFF
CDR3 length: 11
clone size: once
D gene: -
J gene: TRBJ1-1
V gene: TRBV29-1

CDR3 DNA: TGTGCCATCACAACGGGAGCGGGCGAGCAGTACTTC
CDR3 protein: CAITTGAGEQYF
CDR3 length: 12
clone size: -
D gene: -
J gene: TRBJ2-7
V gene: TRBV10-3

CDR3 DNA: TGTGCCAGCAGCTGGAGGACAGGGATGAACACTGAAGCTTTCTTT
CDR3 protein: CASSWRTGMNTEAFF
CDR3 length: 15
clone size: -
D gene: TRBD1
J gene: TRBJ1-1
V gene: TRBV7-9

CDR3 DNA: TGCGCCAGCAGCCTTAGCGGGAGTACGATAGATACGCAGTATTTT
CDR3 protein: CASSLSGSTIDTQYF
CDR3 length: 15
clone size: -
D gene: TRBD2
J gene: TRBJ2-3
V gene: TRBV5-1

CDR3 DNA: TGCAGCGTCGCCCGTAGCCCAAGCACAGATACGCAGTATTTT
CDR3 protein: CSVARSPSTDTQYF
CDR3 length: 14
clone size: once
D gene: -
J gene: TRBJ2-3
V gene: TRBV29-1

CDR3 DNA: TGTGCCTGGAGTCCTCCGGACAGGTCGAACACTGAAGCTTTCTTT
CDR3 protein: CAWSPPDRSNTEAFF
CDR3 length: 15
clone size: -
D gene: TRBD1
J gene: TRBJ1-1
V gene: TRBV30

CDR3 DNA: TGTGCCACCAGCATTCTATGGACTAGCGGGGACAATGAGCAGTTCTTC
CDR3 protein: CATSILWTSGDNEQFF
CDR3 length: 16
clone size: -
D gene: TRBD2
J gene: TRBJ2-1
V gene: TRBV15

CDR3 DNA: TGCAGCGGGAGGGCGCAAGAGACCCAGTACTTC
CDR3 protein: CSGRAQETQYF
CDR3 length: 11
clone size: -
D gene: TRBD2
J gene: TRBJ2-5
V gene: TRBV20-1

CDR3 DNA: TGTGCCAGCAGCTCGACAGGGGCCAACGTCCTGACTTTC
CDR3 protein: CASSSTGANVLTF
CDR3 length: 13
clone size: -
D gene: -
J gene: TRBJ2-6
V gene: TRBV11-3

CDR3 DNA: TGCAGTGCTAGCTCTAGCGACGAGCAGTACTTC
CDR3 protein: CSASSSDEQYF
CDR3 length: 11
clone size: -
D gene: -
J gene: TRBJ2-7
V gene: TRBV20-1